The source of this T cell receptor beta chain is a study of T cells after yellow fever vaccination. Overall study context: Researchers used SMART-Seq v4 Ultra Low Input to prepare fractions that had low cell numbers. Overall study findings and caveats: In FACS-sorted repertoires, abundant clonotypes from the bulk population could appear as contaminants.

The CDR3 has 11 residues. Germline V gives CDR1 DFQATT, CDR2 SNEGSKA (reference sequence). Notes on this clonotype: Its antigen is currently unknown.

TCRdb redid the calling of the 5' RACE reads with MiXCR, one entry per CDR3 protein. The table shows about 630,000 distinct CDR3 sequences, with around an eighth occurring only once. Sequenced material: PBMCs, taken on the day of the yellow fever booster vaccination. The source is a man aged 25 to 40 who received the YFV17D yellow fever vaccine. The chain employs TRBV20-1 and TRBJ1-2; 9 bases match TRBD1. This CDR3 is CMTGTGLGYTF. The CDR3 nucleotides read TGCATGACCGGGACAGGGCTCGGCTACACCTTC.